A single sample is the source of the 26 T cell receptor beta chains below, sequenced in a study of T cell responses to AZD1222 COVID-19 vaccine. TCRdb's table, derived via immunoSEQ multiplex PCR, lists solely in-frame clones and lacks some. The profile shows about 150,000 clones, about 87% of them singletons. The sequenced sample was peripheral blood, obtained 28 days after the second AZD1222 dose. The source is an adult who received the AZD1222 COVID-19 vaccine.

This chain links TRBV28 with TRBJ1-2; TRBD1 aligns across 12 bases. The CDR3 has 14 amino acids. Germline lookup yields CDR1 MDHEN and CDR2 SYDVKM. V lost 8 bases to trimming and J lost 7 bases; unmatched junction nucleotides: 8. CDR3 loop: CASFRDRGRGGYTF. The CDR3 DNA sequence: TGTGCCAGCTTCAGGGACAGGGGGCGAGGTGGCTACACCTTC.

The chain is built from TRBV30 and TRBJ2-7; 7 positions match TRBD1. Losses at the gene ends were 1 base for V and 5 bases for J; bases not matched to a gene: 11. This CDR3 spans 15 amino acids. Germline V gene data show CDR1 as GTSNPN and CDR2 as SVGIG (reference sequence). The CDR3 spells CAWSAGQVLGNEQYF. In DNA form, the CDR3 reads TGTGCCTGGAGTGCAGGACAGGTCCTAGGCAACGAGCAGTACTTC. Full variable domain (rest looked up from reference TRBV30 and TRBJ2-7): SQTIHQWPATLVQPVGSPLSLECTVEGTSNPNLYWYRQAAGRGLQLLFYSVGIGQISSEVPQNLSASRPQDRQFILSSKKLLLSDSGFYLCAWSAGQVLGNEQYFGPGTRLTVT.

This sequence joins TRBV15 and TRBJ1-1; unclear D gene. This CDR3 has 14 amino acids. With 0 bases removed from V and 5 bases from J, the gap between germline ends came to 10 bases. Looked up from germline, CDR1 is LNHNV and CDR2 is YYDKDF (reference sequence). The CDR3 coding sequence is TGTGCCACCAGCAGAGATGTCGTAAAGACTGAAGCTTTCTTT. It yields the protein CATSRDVVKTEAFF. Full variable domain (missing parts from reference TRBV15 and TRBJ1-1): DAMVIQNPRYQVTQFGKPVTLSCSQTLNHNVMYWYQQKSSQAPKLLFHYYDKDFNNEADTPDNFQSRRPNTSFCFLDIRSPGLGDTAMYLCATSRDVVKTEAFFGQGTRLTVV.

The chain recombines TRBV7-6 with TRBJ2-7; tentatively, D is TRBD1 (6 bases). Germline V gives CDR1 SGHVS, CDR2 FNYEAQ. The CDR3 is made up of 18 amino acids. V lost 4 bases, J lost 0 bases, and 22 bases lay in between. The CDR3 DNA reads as TGTGCCAGCAGCTCTGGGGGCAAAGGACTCTTTAGCTCCTACGAGCAGTACTTC. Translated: CASSSGGKGLFSSYEQYF. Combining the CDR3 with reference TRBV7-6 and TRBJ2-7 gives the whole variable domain GAGVSQSPRYKVTKRGQDVALRCDPISGHVSLYWYRQALGQGPEFLTYFNYEAQQDKSGLPNDRFSAERPEGSISTLTIQRTEQRDSAMYRCASSSGGKGLFSSYEQYFGPGTRLTVT.

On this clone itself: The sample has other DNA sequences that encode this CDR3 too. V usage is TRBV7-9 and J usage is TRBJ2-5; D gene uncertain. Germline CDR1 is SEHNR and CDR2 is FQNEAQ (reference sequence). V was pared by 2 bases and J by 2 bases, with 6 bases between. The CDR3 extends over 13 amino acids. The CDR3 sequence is CASSLKGQETQYF. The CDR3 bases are TGTGCCAGCAGCTTAAAAGGACAAGAGACCCAGTACTTC.

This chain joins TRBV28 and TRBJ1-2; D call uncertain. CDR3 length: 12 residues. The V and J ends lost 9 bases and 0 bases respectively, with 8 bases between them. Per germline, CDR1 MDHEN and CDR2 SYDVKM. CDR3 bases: TGTGCCAGTCGAAACCCTAACTATGGCTACACCTTC. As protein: CASRNPNYGYTF.

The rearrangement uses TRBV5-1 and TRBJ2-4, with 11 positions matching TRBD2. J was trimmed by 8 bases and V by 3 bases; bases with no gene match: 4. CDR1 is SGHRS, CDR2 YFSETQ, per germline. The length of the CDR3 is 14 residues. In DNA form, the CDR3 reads TGCGCCAGCAGCTCAACTAGCGGGAGTTACATTCAGTACTTC. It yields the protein CASSSTSGSYIQYF.

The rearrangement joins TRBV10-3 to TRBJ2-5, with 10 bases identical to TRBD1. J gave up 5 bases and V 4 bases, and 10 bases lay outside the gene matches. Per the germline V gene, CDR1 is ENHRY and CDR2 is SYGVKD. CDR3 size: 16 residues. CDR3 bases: TGTGCCATCAGTGTGGGGGGACAGGGGAGAGAGGAGACCCAGTACTTC. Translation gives CAISVGGQGREETQYF.

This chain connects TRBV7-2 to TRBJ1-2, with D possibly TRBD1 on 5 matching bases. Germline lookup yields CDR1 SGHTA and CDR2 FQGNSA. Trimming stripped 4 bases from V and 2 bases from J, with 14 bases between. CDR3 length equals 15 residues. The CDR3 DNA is TGTGCCAGCAGCTGGGCGGAGGGGACGAACTATGGCTACACCTTC. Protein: CASSWAEGTNYGYTF.

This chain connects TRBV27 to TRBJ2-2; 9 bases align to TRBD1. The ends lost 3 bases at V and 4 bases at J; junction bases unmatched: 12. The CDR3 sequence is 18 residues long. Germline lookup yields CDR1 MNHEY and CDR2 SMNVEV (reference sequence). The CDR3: CASSFQPRDRAGTGELFF. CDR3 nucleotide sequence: TGTGCCAGCAGTTTCCAACCCCGGGACAGGGCGGGCACCGGGGAGCTGTTTTTT.

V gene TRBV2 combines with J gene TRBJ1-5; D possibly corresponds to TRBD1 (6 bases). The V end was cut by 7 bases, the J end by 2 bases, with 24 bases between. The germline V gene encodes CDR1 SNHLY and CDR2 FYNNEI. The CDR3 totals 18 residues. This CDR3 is CASTPRARGAEGNQPQHF. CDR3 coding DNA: TGTGCCAGCACCCCCCGGGCCAGGGGAGCGGAAGGCAATCAGCCCCAGCATTTT. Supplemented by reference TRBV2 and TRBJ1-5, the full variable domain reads EPEVTQTPSHQVTQMGQEVILRCVPISNHLYFYWYRQILGQKVEFLVSFYNNEISEKSEIFDDQFSVERPDGSNFTLKIRSTKLEDSAMYFCASTPRARGAEGNQPQHFGDGTRLSIL.

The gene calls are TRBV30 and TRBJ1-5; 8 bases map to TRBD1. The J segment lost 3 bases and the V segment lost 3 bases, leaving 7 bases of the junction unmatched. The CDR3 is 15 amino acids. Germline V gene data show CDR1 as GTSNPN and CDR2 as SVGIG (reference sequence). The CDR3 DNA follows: TGTGCCTGGAGCGAAAGACAGGGGTACAATCAGCCCCAGCATTTT. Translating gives CAWSERQGYNQPQHF.

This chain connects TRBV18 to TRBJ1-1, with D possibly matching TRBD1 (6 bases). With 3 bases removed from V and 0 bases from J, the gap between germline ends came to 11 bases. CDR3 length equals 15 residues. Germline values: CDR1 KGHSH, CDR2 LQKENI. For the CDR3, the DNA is TGTGCCAGCTCACCGACAGGCGATTTGAACACTGAAGCTTTCTTT. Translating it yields CASSPTGDLNTEAFF.

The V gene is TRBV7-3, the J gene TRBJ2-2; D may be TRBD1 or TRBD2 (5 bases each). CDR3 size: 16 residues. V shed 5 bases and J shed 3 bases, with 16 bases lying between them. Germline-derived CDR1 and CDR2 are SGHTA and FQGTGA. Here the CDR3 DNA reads TGTGCCAGCAGCCCCTCGGGACCGACGGACACCGGGGAGCTGTTTTTT. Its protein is CASSPSGPTDTGELFF. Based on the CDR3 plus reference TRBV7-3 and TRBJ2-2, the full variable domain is GAGVSQTPSNKVTEKGKYVELRCDPISGHTALYWYRQSLGQGPEFLIYFQGTGAADDSGLPNDRFFAVRPEGSVSTLKIQRTERGDSAVYLCASSPSGPTDTGELFFGEGSRLTVL.

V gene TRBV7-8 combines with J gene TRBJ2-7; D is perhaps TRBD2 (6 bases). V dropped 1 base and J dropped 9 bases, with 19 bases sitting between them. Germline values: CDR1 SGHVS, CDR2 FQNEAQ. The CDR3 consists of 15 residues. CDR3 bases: TGTGCCAGCAGCTTAGTAGGCGGGAAGTTATCTTGGCAGTACTTC. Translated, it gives CASSLVGGKLSWQYF.

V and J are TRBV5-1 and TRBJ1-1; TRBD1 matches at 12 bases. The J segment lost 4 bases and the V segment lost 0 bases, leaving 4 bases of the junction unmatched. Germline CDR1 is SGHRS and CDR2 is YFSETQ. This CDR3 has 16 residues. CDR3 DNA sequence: TGCGCCAGCAGCTTGGGGGACAGGGGGCGCGTCACTGAAGCTTTCTTT. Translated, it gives CASSLGDRGRVTEAFF.

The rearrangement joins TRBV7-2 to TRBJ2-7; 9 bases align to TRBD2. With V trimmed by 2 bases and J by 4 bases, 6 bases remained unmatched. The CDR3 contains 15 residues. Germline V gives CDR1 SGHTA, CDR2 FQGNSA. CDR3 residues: CASSLRGGRAYEQYF. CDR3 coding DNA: TGTGCCAGCAGCTTACGAGGCGGGAGGGCGTACGAGCAGTACTTC.

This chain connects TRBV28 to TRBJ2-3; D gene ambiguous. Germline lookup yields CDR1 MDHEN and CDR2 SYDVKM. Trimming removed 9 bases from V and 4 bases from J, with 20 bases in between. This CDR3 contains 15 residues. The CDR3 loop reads CASSPPGKVSDTQYF. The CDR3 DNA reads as TGTGCCAGTAGTCCTCCTGGCAAGGTCTCAGATACGCAGTATTTT.

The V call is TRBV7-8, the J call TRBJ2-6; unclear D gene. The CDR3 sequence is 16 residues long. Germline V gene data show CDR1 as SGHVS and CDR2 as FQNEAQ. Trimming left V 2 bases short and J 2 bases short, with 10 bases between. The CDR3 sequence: CASSLSSGPGANVLTF. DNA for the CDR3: TGTGCCAGCAGCTTAAGTTCCGGTCCTGGGGCCAACGTCCTGACTTTC.

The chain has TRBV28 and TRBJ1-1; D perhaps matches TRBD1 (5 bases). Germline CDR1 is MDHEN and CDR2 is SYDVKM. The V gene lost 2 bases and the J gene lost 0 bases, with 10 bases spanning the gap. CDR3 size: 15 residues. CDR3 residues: CASSLPRGVNTEAFF. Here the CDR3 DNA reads TGTGCCAGCAGTTTACCACGGGGGGTGAACACTGAAGCTTTCTTT.

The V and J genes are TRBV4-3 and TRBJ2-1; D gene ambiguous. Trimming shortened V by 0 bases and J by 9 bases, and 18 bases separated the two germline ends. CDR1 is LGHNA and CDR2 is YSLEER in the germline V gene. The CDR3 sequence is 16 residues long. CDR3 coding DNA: TGCGCCAGCAGCCAAGATTCCCTCCCCTTACGAGGTGAGCAGTTCTTC. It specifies CASSQDSLPLRGEQFF.

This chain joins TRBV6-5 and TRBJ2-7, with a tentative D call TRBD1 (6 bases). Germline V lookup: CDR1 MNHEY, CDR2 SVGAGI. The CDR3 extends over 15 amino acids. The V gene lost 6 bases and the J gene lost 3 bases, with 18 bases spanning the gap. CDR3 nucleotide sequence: TGTGCCAGCAGGACGACCGGGACATACTTCTACGAGCAGTACTTC. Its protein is CASRTTGTYFYEQYF.

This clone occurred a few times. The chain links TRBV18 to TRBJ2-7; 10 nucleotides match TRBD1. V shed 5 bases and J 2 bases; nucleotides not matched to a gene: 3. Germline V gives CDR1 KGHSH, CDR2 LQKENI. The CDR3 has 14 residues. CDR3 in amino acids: CASSGDRGPYEQYF. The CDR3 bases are TGTGCCAGCTCAGGGGACAGGGGCCCCTACGAGCAGTACTTC.

The CDR3 DNA is TGTGCCTGGAGTGTAAAGGGGGGCGCAGATACGCAGTATTTT. Its translation: CAWSVKGGADTQYF. The chain joins TRBV30 to TRBJ2-3; D may correspond to TRBD1 or TRBD2 (6 bases each). The CDR3 is made up of 14 amino acids. CDR1 and CDR2 (germline): GTSNPN, SVGIG (reference sequence). Trimming took off 0 bases at V and 4 bases at J, with 11 bases between the two ends.

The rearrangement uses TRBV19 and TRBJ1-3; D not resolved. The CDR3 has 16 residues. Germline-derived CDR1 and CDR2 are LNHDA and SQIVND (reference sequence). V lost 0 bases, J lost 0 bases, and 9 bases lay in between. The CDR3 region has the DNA TGTGCCAGTAGTATAGATCGCGCAGGCTCTGGAAACACCATATATTTT. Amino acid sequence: CASSIDRAGSGNTIYF.

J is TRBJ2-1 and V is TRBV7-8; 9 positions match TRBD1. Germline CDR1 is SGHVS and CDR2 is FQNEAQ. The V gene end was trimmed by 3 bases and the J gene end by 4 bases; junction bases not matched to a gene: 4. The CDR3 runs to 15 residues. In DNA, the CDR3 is TGTGCCAGCAGCTTGGGGGACAGGGAGTACAATGAGCAGTTCTTC. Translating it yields CASSLGDREYNEQFF.